A selection of T cell receptor beta chains follows, all from one sample in a study of technical replicates of blood from several donors. The data were produced by immunoSEQ multiplex PCR, yet TCRdb's version contains in-frame clones alone and is incomplete. The sample lists around 68,000 clones; roughly 97% were seen once. Material: T cells isolated from PBMCs. The receptor source for this set is a human donor in good health. CDR3s include the opening cysteine and the closing phenylalanine or tryptophan. Each record gives: V gene, D gene, clone size, J gene, CDR3 protein, CDR3 DNA. A D gene is named only where the DNA matches it firmly. Where a row states a size, it is once, few, many or the class of an expanded clone; other rows omit it.

V gene: TRBV19
D gene: .
clone size: .
J gene: TRBJ1-5
CDR3 protein: CASRIQHYSNQPQHF
CDR3 DNA: TGTGCCAGTAGGATACAGCACTATAGCAATCAGCCCCAGCATTTT

V gene: TRBV7-9
D gene: .
clone size: few
J gene: TRBJ1-3
CDR3 protein: CASSPDNSGNTIYF
CDR3 DNA: TGTGCCAGCAGCCCGGACAACTCTGGAAACACCATATATTTT

V gene: TRBV5-8
D gene: .
clone size: once
J gene: TRBJ1-3
CDR3 protein: CASSGHPGNTIYF
CDR3 DNA: TGTGCCAGCAGCGGGCACCCTGGAAACACCATATATTTT

V gene: TRBV27
D gene: .
clone size: .
J gene: TRBJ1-4
CDR3 protein: CASSLQTTNEKLFF
CDR3 DNA: TGTGCCAGCAGTTTACAGACAACTAATGAAAAACTGTTTTTT

V gene: TRBV6-6
D gene: .
clone size: .
J gene: TRBJ2-3
CDR3 protein: CASSYREITDTQYF
CDR3 DNA: TGTGCCAGCAGTTATCGAGAAATCACAGATACGCAGTATTTT

V gene: TRBV30
D gene: .
clone size: once
J gene: TRBJ1-2
CDR3 protein: CAWSQAASYGYTF
CDR3 DNA: TGTGCCTGGAGCCAAGCTGCTAGCTATGGCTACACCTTC

V gene: TRBV9
D gene: TRBD1
clone size: .
J gene: TRBJ2-3
CDR3 protein: CASSAQQGAPDTQYF
CDR3 DNA: TGTGCCAGCAGCGCCCAACAGGGGGCCCCAGATACGCAGTATTTT

V gene: TRBV19
D gene: .
clone size: .
J gene: TRBJ2-5
CDR3 protein: CASSIDPFQETQYF
CDR3 DNA: TGTGCCAGTAGTATAGATCCATTCCAAGAGACCCAGTACTTC

V gene: TRBV25-1
D gene: .
clone size: .
J gene: TRBJ1-3
CDR3 protein: CASSDLPNTIYF
CDR3 DNA: TGTGCCAGCAGTGACCTTCCGAACACCATATATTTT

V gene: TRBV7-2
D gene: TRBD1
clone size: .
J gene: TRBJ1-1
CDR3 protein: CASSLARVGVQGIEAFF
CDR3 DNA: TGTGCCAGCAGCTTAGCGCGCGTAGGGGTACAGGGGATTGAGGCTTTCTTT

V gene: TRBV28
D gene: TRBD2
clone size: .
J gene: TRBJ2-1
CDR3 protein: CASRPPGTRSYNEQFF
CDR3 DNA: TGTGCCAGCAGACCTCCCGGGACTAGATCCTACAATGAGCAGTTCTTC

V gene: TRBV10-3
D gene: .
clone size: .
J gene: TRBJ1-1
CDR3 protein: CAISESRSEAFF
CDR3 DNA: TGTGCCATCAGTGAGTCGAGAAGTGAAGCTTTCTTT

V gene: TRBV5-6
D gene: .
clone size: .
J gene: TRBJ2-1
CDR3 protein: CASSFRDRANEQFF
CDR3 DNA: TGTGCCAGCAGCTTTCGAGACAGAGCCAATGAGCAGTTCTTC

V gene: TRBV7-6
D gene: .
clone size: .
J gene: TRBJ2-3
CDR3 protein: CASSLDGSTADTQYF
CDR3 DNA: TGTGCCAGCAGCTTAGACGGGAGTACGGCAGATACGCAGTATTTT

V gene: TRBV5-7
D gene: TRBD1
clone size: .
J gene: TRBJ1-1
CDR3 protein: CASSPTGTGSSGADTEAFF
CDR3 DNA: TGTGCCAGCAGCCCTACCGGGACAGGGTCGTCGGGGGCCGACACTGAAGCTTTCTTT

V gene: TRBV4-3
D gene: TRBD1
clone size: .
J gene: TRBJ2-3
CDR3 protein: CASSRYRGSTDTQYF
CDR3 DNA: TGCGCCAGCAGCCGCTACAGGGGTAGCACAGATACGCAGTATTTT

V gene: TRBV5-6
D gene: .
clone size: .
J gene: TRBJ2-7
CDR3 protein: CASSPGFTYEQYF
CDR3 DNA: TGTGCCAGCAGCCCGGGGTTTACCTACGAGCAGTACTTC

V gene: TRBV2
D gene: TRBD1
clone size: .
J gene: TRBJ1-5
CDR3 protein: CASWDSISNQPQHF
CDR3 DNA: TGTGCCAGCTGGGACAGTATTAGCAATCAGCCCCAGCATTTT

V gene: TRBV4-3
D gene: TRBD2
clone size: .
J gene: TRBJ2-1
CDR3 protein: CASRGTSGRVNEQFF
CDR3 DNA: TGCGCCAGCAGGGGGACTAGCGGGAGGGTCAATGAGCAGTTCTTC

V gene: TRBV5-6
D gene: .
clone size: .
J gene: TRBJ2-3
CDR3 protein: CASSLYSGDSTDTQYF
CDR3 DNA: TGTGCCAGCAGCTTATACAGCGGAGACTCCACAGATACGCAGTATTTT

V gene: TRBV25-1
D gene: .
clone size: .
J gene: TRBJ1-1
CDR3 protein: CATLTLEQIAFF
CDR3 DNA: TGTGCCACCCTCACACTGGAACAGATAGCTTTCTTT

V gene: TRBV19
D gene: TRBD1
clone size: .
J gene: TRBJ2-5
CDR3 protein: CASSYPGTGDETQYF
CDR3 DNA: TGTGCCAGTAGCTATCCCGGGACAGGGGACGAGACCCAGTACTTC

V gene: TRBV5-8
D gene: .
clone size: few
J gene: TRBJ2-2
CDR3 protein: CASSYYIDTGELFF
CDR3 DNA: TGTGCCAGCAGTTATTATATAGACACCGGGGAGCTGTTTTTT

V gene: TRBV5-1
D gene: TRBD1
clone size: .
J gene: TRBJ1-2
CDR3 protein: CASSKGQSGGGYTF
CDR3 DNA: TGCGCCAGCAGCAAGGGACAGTCCGGAGGAGGCTACACCTTC

V gene: TRBV6-5
D gene: .
clone size: .
J gene: TRBJ1-1
CDR3 protein: CASSYDTSTEAFF
CDR3 DNA: TGTGCCAGCAGTTATGACACTAGCACTGAAGCTTTCTTT

V gene: TRBV28
D gene: .
clone size: .
J gene: TRBJ2-1
CDR3 protein: CASTSPRVIYNEQFF
CDR3 DNA: TGTGCCAGCACCTCCCCCCGGGTAATATACAATGAGCAGTTCTTC